This section outlines one T cell receptor (beta chain) sequence together with its context. Antigen specificity is unknown. This sample stems from a study of graft-versus-host responses after intestinal transplantation. The overall study: Recipients uniformly received anti-thymocyte globulin induction, followed by tacrolimus and steroids for roughly three years.

The repertoire was sequenced with immunoSEQ multiplex PCR; TCRdb's copy has only in-frame clones and lacks some. Altogether just over 85,000 clones are present, about nine tenths being singletons, with the ten largest covering more than 0.35%. Germline values: CDR1 SGHRS, CDR2 YFSETQ. The CDR3 sequence is 15 residues long. The trim removed 0 bases at V and 1 base at J, leaving 2 bases unmatched. Study-level findings and limits: The recipient marrow held GvH clones, and some of them showed up first in ileum or blood. Within allografts, high graft-versus-host to host-versus-graft clonal ratios were seen among patients with graft-donor T cell macrochimerism. Maximum circulating GvH clone levels tracked with early post-transplant HvG decreases.

V gene TRBV5-1 combines with J gene TRBJ2-5, with 8 positions matching TRBD2. The receptor's source is a human donor who was the organ donor for an intestinal transplant. The specimen comprised unstimulated CD8+ T cells sorted from spleen or lymph node cells, sampled before transplant. This CDR3 reads CASSLAGGVQETQYF. The DNA for the CDR3 is TGCGCCAGCAGCTTGGCCGGGGGGGTCCAAGAGACCCAGTACTTC.